These 27 T cell receptor beta chains were sequenced from one sample in a study of T-cell memory formation after mild COVID-19 (dated by TCRdb to the early 2020s). The library came from 5' RACE. The reads were generated on an Illumina NovaSeq 6000. The public reads were quality trimmed at Q25 with fastp and then assembled into clones with MiXCR by TCRdb, keeping productive beta chains. Each CDR3 protein appears once, grouped with its most common genes and DNA. In this sample the table shows roughly 110,000 distinct CDR3 sequences, approximately 17% of which occur a single time. The top ten constitute 25% to 30% of the sample. Material: PBMCs or a T cell subset sorted from them (not recorded which). The receptors were sampled from an adult woman who had mild COVID-19 (a few samples of this study predate the infection). The sample titles of this study are shuffled in the database, so cell type and time point are left out; the donor was told from shared clones.

The chain couples TRBV7-2 to TRBJ1-1, with D possibly being TRBD1 (5 bases). The CDR3 loop spans 17 amino acids. Germline V gene data show CDR1 as SGHTA and CDR2 as FQGNSA. V gave up 2 bases and J gave up 1 base, with 17 bases separating them. The CDR3 sequence: CASSLPSRDQPNTEAFF. The DNA for the CDR3 is TGTGCCAGCAGCTTACCTTCCCGGGACCAGCCGAACACTGAAGCTTTCTTT. Filled out from reference TRBV7-2 and TRBJ1-1, the complete variable domain reads GAGVSQSPSNKVTEKGKDVELRCDPISGHTALYWYRQSLGQGLEFLIYFQGNSAPDKSGLPSDRFSAERTGGSVSTLTIQRTQQEDSAVYLCASSLPSRDQPNTEAFFGQGTRLTVV.

This clonotype was found a few times. V usage is TRBV7-8 and J usage is TRBJ2-2; D is perhaps TRBD1 (5 bases). Trimming removed 3 bases at V and 0 bases at J, with 8 bases between. CDR1 SGHVS and CDR2 FQNEAQ come from the germline V gene. The CDR3 totals 15 residues. The CDR3 DNA is TGTGCCAGCAGCTTTGTGGGGCCGAACACCGGGGAGCTGTTTTTT. Its protein is CASSFVGPNTGELFF. Drawing the rest from reference TRBV7-8 and TRBJ2-2, the complete variable domain is GAGVSQSPRYKVAKRGQDVALRCDPISGHVSLFWYQQALGQGPEFLTYFQNEAQLDKSGLPSDRFFAERPEGSVSTLKIQRTQQEDSAVYLCASSFVGPNTGELFFGEGSRLTVL.

The rearrangement links TRBV20-1 to TRBJ2-7; perhaps TRBD1 as D (7 bases). The CDR3 is 14 residues long. The V end was cut by 4 bases, the J end by 4 bases, with 17 bases between. The germline gives CDR1 DFQATT, CDR2 SNEGSKA (reference sequence). CDR3 in DNA: TGCAGTGCTACCCGGACAGGAGGGGCGTACGAGCAGTACTTC. Protein sequence: CSATRTGGAYEQYF.

The rearrangement uses TRBV20-1 and TRBJ2-1; D perhaps matches TRBD2 (6 bases). This CDR3 has 16 residues. Germline assignment: CDR1 DFQATT and CDR2 SNEGSKA (reference sequence). V was clipped by 3 bases and J by 0 bases, with 15 bases between them. CDR3 protein: CSARIRDSSSYNEQFF. The CDR3 DNA sequence: TGCAGTGCTAGGATACGGGACTCGAGCTCCTACAATGAGCAGTTCTTC.

The CDR3 protein is CASSPAGAAYNEQFF. As DNA, the CDR3 is TGTGCCAGCAGTCCTGCGGGAGCGGCCTACAATGAGCAGTTCTTC. The V and J genes are TRBV12-3 or TRBV12-4 and TRBJ2-1, with 7 bases matching TRBD2. V lost 5 bases, J lost 2 bases, and 6 bases stayed unmatched. This CDR3 comprises 15 residues.

The chain joins TRBV11-3 to TRBJ2-7; D is undetermined. The CDR3 is 16 residues long. Germline V gene lookup returns CDR1 SGHNT and CDR2 YENEEA. V lost 3 bases to trimming and J lost 1 base, with 16 bases between them. The CDR3 coding sequence is TGTGCCAGCAGCTTGGACCTCGAAGGGTCTTCCTACGAGCAGTACTTC. Translation gives CASSLDLEGSSYEQYF.

The V and J genes are TRBV7-9 and TRBJ2-5, with D maybe TRBD2 (6 bases). The germline V gene encodes CDR1 SEHNR and CDR2 FQNEAQ (reference sequence). This CDR3 is 16 amino acids long. With 5 bases removed from V and 5 bases from J, the gap between germline ends came to 21 bases. The CDR3 protein is CASSHPRGRIGETQYF. The CDR3, as DNA: TGTGCCAGCAGCCACCCCCGGGGGAGAATTGGGGAGACCCAGTACTTC.

The V call is TRBV7-8, the J call TRBJ2-7; TRBD1 is a possible D gene (6 bases). The CDR3 length is 13 residues. Germline V lookup: CDR1 SGHVS, CDR2 FQNEAQ. Trimming took 1 base from V and 5 from J, leaving 9 bases between them. The CDR3: CASSLDTGNEQYF. CDR3 bases: TGTGCCAGCAGCTTAGATACAGGGAACGAGCAGTACTTC.

This clonotype was found a few times. CDR3 loop: CASSLKTSGYEQYF. The CDR3 coding sequence is TGTGCCAGCAGCTTGAAGACTAGCGGCTACGAGCAGTACTTC. J is TRBJ2-7 and V is TRBV7-8; 9 positions agree with TRBD2. Germline CDR1 is SGHVS and CDR2 is FQNEAQ. The V segment lost 3 bases and the J segment 3 bases; nucleotides outside the gene matches: 3. CDR3 size: 14 residues.

Concerning this clonotype itself: Mismatch with germline at one junction end may stem from a read error. This rearrangement joins TRBV6-2 or TRBV6-3 to TRBJ1-5, with D possibly being TRBD1 (6 bases). The CDR3 loop spans 14 amino acids. Germline values: CDR1 MNHEY, CDR2 SVGEGT. CDR3 in amino acids: CASRSLQGNHPQHF. DNA of the CDR3: TGTGCCAGCAGATCACTACAGGGCAATCATCCCCAGCATTTT.

This clonotype appeared a few times. The chain is built from TRBV9 and TRBJ2-5; 8 bases fit TRBD2. Germline V gene sequence: CDR1 SGDLS, CDR2 YYNGEE. The CDR3 contains 17 residues. J gave up 1 base and V 4 bases, and 12 bases lay outside the gene matches. CDR3 in amino acids: CASSTDGGAPVQETQYF. The CDR3 DNA sequence: TGTGCCAGCAGCACCGACGGGGGGGCCCCAGTCCAAGAGACCCAGTACTTC.

This clonotype was detected a few times. This chain connects TRBV11-2 to TRBJ2-5; 7 bases are shared with TRBD2. The CDR3 extends over 14 amino acids. CDR1 and CDR2 (germline): SGHAT, FQNNGV. Germline trimming cut 6 bases from V and 3 bases from J; bases unmatched to any gene: 7. The CDR3 is CASSFPSGEETQYF. The CDR3 DNA reads as TGTGCCAGCAGTTTCCCCAGCGGGGAAGAGACCCAGTACTTC.

The chain joins TRBV6-5 to TRBJ2-3, with D perhaps given as TRBD1 or TRBD2 (5 bases each). Deletions cut 2 bases from V and 8 bases from J, with 11 bases between. This CDR3 spans 13 amino acids. CDR1 and CDR2 from the germline V gene are MNHEY and SVGAGI. The CDR3 is CASSYGAGITQYF. The CDR3 DNA is TGTGCCAGCAGTTACGGGGCGGGTATTACGCAGTATTTT.

This chain uses TRBV7-9 with TRBJ2-1; no clear D gene. Looked up from germline, CDR1 is SEHNR and CDR2 is FQNEAQ (reference sequence). The germline V and J ends were trimmed by 7 bases and 6 bases, with 7 bases remaining between them. The CDR3 is 11 residues long. The CDR3 DNA is TGTGCCAGCACTTGGTCCAATGAGCAGTTCTTC. It encodes CASTWSNEQFF. Together with reference TRBV7-9 and TRBJ2-1, the CDR3 gives the full variable domain: DTGVSQNPRHKITKRGQNVTFRCDPISEHNRLYWYRQTLGQGPEFLTYFQNEAQLEKSRLLSDRFSAERPKGSFSTLEIQRTEQGDSAMYLCASTWSNEQFFGPGTRLTVL.

In this sample, this clonotype turned up a few times. The rearrangement links TRBV4-1 to TRBJ2-7; tentative D call: TRBD2 (5 bases). Germline V gene sequence: CDR1 MGHRA, CDR2 YSYEKL. The CDR3 is 14 amino acids. Trimming left V 0 bases short and J 7 bases short, with 13 bases between. The DNA for the CDR3 is TGCGCCAGCAGCCAAGATAGTAGGTCGGGGGAGCAGTACTTC. Amino acids: CASSQDSRSGEQYF.

In its sample, this clonotype was seen once. V is TRBV20-1 and J is TRBJ2-3; 8 bases line up with TRBD2. The J segment lost 2 bases and the V segment lost 0 bases, leaving 4 bases of the junction unmatched. The length of the CDR3 is 15 residues. Germline lookup yields CDR1 DFQATT and CDR2 SNEGSKA (reference sequence). For the CDR3, the DNA is TGCAGTGCTAGAGAAGCGGGAGATGTCACAGATACGCAGTATTTT. It is translated as CSAREAGDVTDTQYF.

This clonotype has ten or more counts. The CDR3 region has the DNA TGTGCCAGTAGTCCATGGCTGGGGGGGACTGAAGCTTTCTTT. Protein sequence: CASSPWLGGTEAFF. The chain uses TRBV19 and TRBJ1-1, with D possibly matching TRBD1 (5 bases). V gave up 5 bases and J gave up 5 bases, with 15 bases separating them. This CDR3 is 14 amino acids long. Germline CDR1 and CDR2: LNHDA and SQIVND (reference sequence).

This clonotype was counted many times. V is TRBV3-1 and J is TRBJ2-1, with D unresolved. The V and J ends lost 4 bases and 3 bases respectively, with 7 bases between them. CDR1 is LGHDT, CDR2 YNNKEL, per germline (reference sequence). The CDR3 loop spans 13 amino acids. The CDR3 region has the DNA TGTGCCAGCAGCCTAGGACGCTACAATGAGCAGTTCTTC. Protein: CASSLGRYNEQFF.

DNA for the CDR3: TGTGCCAGCAGACCGGGACAGGAGTGGTGGGGAGGAAACACCATATATTTT. This codes for CASRPGQEWWGGNTIYF. The rearrangement joins TRBV12-3 or TRBV12-4 to TRBJ1-3; 8 bases align to TRBD1. The V segment lost 6 bases and the J segment 4 bases; nucleotides outside the gene matches: 14. This CDR3 region has 17 residues.

This clonotype was recorded once. The CDR3 DNA reads as TGTGCCAGCAGCCAAAAGTCTCTGGGACTAGCGGACTACGAGCAGTACTTC. Translating gives CASSQKSLGLADYEQYF. The J gene is TRBJ2-7, the V gene TRBV27; 11 nucleotides agree with TRBD2. V shed 6 bases, J shed 3 bases, and the junction held 13 bases outside the gene matches. The CDR3 loop spans 17 amino acids. Germline values: CDR1 MNHEY, CDR2 SMNVEV (reference sequence).

This clonotype has a count of ten or more. The chain carries TRBV7-9 and TRBJ2-5; 9 bases are a match to TRBD1. V shed 7 bases, J shed 5 bases, and the junction held 5 bases outside the gene matches. This CDR3 spans 13 amino acids. The germline V gene has CDR1 SEHNR and CDR2 FQNEAQ (reference sequence). The DNA for the CDR3 is TGTGCCAGCATCGGACAGGGGCTGGAGACCCAGTACTTC. It yields the protein CASIGQGLETQYF.

This clonotype turned up a few times. The rearrangement joins TRBV12-3 or TRBV12-4 to TRBJ2-2, with 7 nucleotides matching TRBD2. The trim removed 5 bases at V and 6 bases at J, leaving 3 bases unmatched. The CDR3 contains 13 residues. The CDR3 DNA reads TGTGCCAGCAGTCCGGGGGGACCCGGGGAGCTGTTTTTT. It translates to CASSPGGPGELFF.

J is TRBJ2-1 and V is TRBV6-2 or TRBV6-3; no clear D. The germline V gene has CDR1 MNHEY and CDR2 SVGEGT. The ends were cut back, 5 bases at V and 7 bases at J, with 21 bases in the middle. This CDR3 has 16 residues. CDR3 region: CASSPLRRQPRNEQFF. Written as DNA, the CDR3 is TGTGCCAGCAGTCCCCTCAGGCGGCAGCCGCGGAATGAGCAGTTCTTC.

This clonotype was seen only a few times. This chain joins TRBV7-2 and TRBJ2-7, with D perhaps TRBD2 (6 bases). CDR1 and CDR2 from the germline V gene are SGHTA and FQGNSA. The CDR3 contains 14 residues. Trimming removed 3 bases at V and 6 bases at J, with 15 bases between. The CDR3 is CASSFAGLGGEQYF. The CDR3 coding sequence is TGTGCCAGCAGCTTTGCGGGGCTTGGAGGCGAGCAGTACTTC.

The sample holds many counts of this clonotype. The V gene is TRBV5-6, the J gene TRBJ1-1, with D unresolved. V was trimmed by 1 base and J by 10 bases, leaving 8 bases between them. CDR3 size: 11 residues. The germline gives CDR1 SGHDT, CDR2 YYEEEE. CDR3 in amino acids: CASSLLGTAFF. The CDR3 nucleotides read TGTGCCAGCAGCTTGCTTGGCACAGCTTTCTTT.

There are a few counts of this clonotype. This chain joins TRBV18 and TRBJ1-1; 7 nucleotides agree with TRBD1. This CDR3 comprises 12 residues. Germline V CDR1 and CDR2: KGHSH, LQKENI. With 7 bases clipped from V and 4 bases from J, the junction kept 3 bases outside the gene matches. CDR3 protein: CASLAGGTEAFF. In DNA, the CDR3 is TGTGCCAGCTTAGCAGGGGGCACTGAAGCTTTCTTT.

A few counts support this clonotype. V gene TRBV10-3 combines with J gene TRBJ1-2, with D tentatively TRBD1 (5 bases). With 8 bases removed from V and 4 bases from J, the gap between germline ends came to 14 bases. CDR3 length: 13 residues. Germline CDR1 reads ENHRY; CDR2 reads SYGVKD. CDR3 nucleotide sequence: TGTGCCATCCGGGACTCCGACTTCTATGGCTACACCTTC. Translating gives CAIRDSDFYGYTF.